This entry lists 22 T cell receptor beta chains sequenced from one sample in a study of T cells in Graves' hyperthyroidism and ophthalmopathy. Researchers amplified the TCR beta CDR3 regions from RNA transcripts. Carried out on the TCR CDR3, a first-round RT-PCR used the HTBI primer set. Via MiXCR, TCRdb re-called the multiplex PCR reads, giving one row per CDR3 protein. The sample holds around 600,000 distinct CDR3 sequences, 14% seen once. The sample comprised blood. Receptors originate from a woman in her late teens or twenties with Graves' ophthalmopathy.

This clonotype was recorded at least ten times. The CDR3 protein is CASSPGRFYEQYF. The DNA of the CDR3 is TGTGCCAGCAGCCCTGGACGATTTTACGAGCAGTACTTC. The V gene is TRBV27, the J gene TRBJ2-7, with no clear D. Germline V CDR1 and CDR2: MNHEY, SMNVEV (reference sequence). The CDR3 loop spans 13 amino acids. V lost 6 bases to trimming and J lost 4 bases, with 13 bases between them.

The chain has TRBV4-3 and TRBJ2-3; 8 bases map to TRBD2. CDR1 and CDR2 from the germline V gene are LGHNA and YSLEER. This CDR3 region has 19 residues. V was clipped by 3 bases and J by 1 base; unmatched bases: 15. CDR3 sequence reads: CASSQRSRTQRGRTDTQYF. The CDR3 nucleotides are TGCGCCAGCAGCCAGCGGAGCCGGACCCAGCGGGGGCGCACAGATACGCAGTATTTT.

The chain joins TRBV19 to TRBJ1-1, with TRBD1 as a possible D gene (6 bases). CDR1 is LNHDA, CDR2 SQIVND, per germline (reference sequence). The CDR3 is made up of 14 amino acids. V was pared by 4 bases and J by 2 bases, with 11 bases between. Here the CDR3 reads CASSKSGANTEAFF. DNA of the CDR3: TGTGCCAGTAGTAAGTCGGGGGCCAACACTGAAGCTTTCTTT.

The gene calls are TRBV29-1 and TRBJ2-3; tentatively, D is TRBD1 (6 bases). Per the germline V gene, CDR1 is SQVTM and CDR2 is ANQGSEA. This CDR3 has 13 amino acids. V dropped 4 bases and J dropped 4 bases, with 12 bases sitting between them. CDR3 nucleotides: TGCAGCGTTGGGCAGGGGTTAGCAGATACGCAGTATTTT. Amino acids: CSVGQGLADTQYF.

About this clonotype: This sequence may be a read error, since a much larger clone differs from it by one base. The gene calls are TRBV7-2 and TRBJ2-7; TRBD2 matches at 12 bases. CDR3 length: 15 amino acids. Trimming at V came to 6 bases and at J to 7 bases, leaving 10 bases not matched to a gene. Germline loops: CDR1 SGHTA, CDR2 FQGNSA. This CDR3 reads CASRTLAGGRNEQYF. The CDR3 bases are TGTGCCAGCAGAACTCTAGCGGGAGGGCGGAATGAGCAGTACTTC.

This clonotype occurred many times. The chain is built from TRBV9 and TRBJ2-5; D not certain. With 5 bases removed from V and 4 bases from J, the gap between germline ends came to 12 bases. Germline CDR1 SGDLS, CDR2 YYNGEE. This CDR3 spans 13 amino acids. DNA of the CDR3: TGTGCCAGCAGTCCTGAGGCCGCAGAGACCCAGTACTTC. This encodes CASSPEAAETQYF.

This clonotype occurred many times. The rearrangement links TRBV3-1 to TRBJ2-5; 8 bases fit TRBD1. Germline trimming cut 0 bases from V and 4 bases from J; bases unmatched to any gene: 10. This CDR3 region has 17 residues. Germline lookup yields CDR1 LGHDT and CDR2 YNNKEL (reference sequence). This CDR3 reads CASSQEAVTGVAETQYF. DNA of the CDR3: TGTGCCAGCAGCCAAGAGGCAGTGACAGGGGTTGCAGAGACCCAGTACTTC.

The chain couples TRBV27 to TRBJ1-4; no definite D call. Trimming stripped 2 bases from V and 0 bases from J, with 4 bases between. CDR3 length equals 14 residues. The germline gives CDR1 MNHEY, CDR2 SMNVEV (reference sequence). The CDR3 DNA sequence: TGTGCCAGCAGTTTAAAGCCAACTAATGAAAAACTGTTTTTT. Translation: CASSLKPTNEKLFF.

The rearrangement uses TRBV3-1 and TRBJ2-1, with a possible D match to TRBD2 (6 bases). Trimming took off 0 bases at V and 14 bases at J, with 14 bases between the two ends. Germline-derived CDR1 and CDR2 are LGHDT and YNNKEL (reference sequence). This CDR3 comprises 13 residues. The CDR3, as DNA: TGTGCCAGCAGCCAAGATTTCGCGGGCGGGGAGTTCTTC. Protein: CASSQDFAGGEFF.

In the case of this clonotype: A clone one base away is much larger, so this may be a read error. The V gene is TRBV30, the J gene TRBJ1-4; 7 bases line up with TRBD1. CDR1 GTSNPN and CDR2 SVGIG come from the germline V gene (reference sequence). The CDR3 contains 15 residues. CDR3 protein: CAWSVLGGRNEKLSF. In DNA form, the CDR3 reads TGTGCCTGGAGTGTACTAGGGGGCCGAAATGAAAAACTGTCTTTT. Full variable domain (remainder filled in from reference TRBV30 and TRBJ1-4): SQTIHQWPATLVQPVGSPLSLECTVEGTSNPNLYWYRQAAGRGLQLLFYSVGIGQISSEVPQNLSASRPQDRQFILSSKKLLLSDSGFYLCAWSVLGGRNEKLSFGSGTQLSVL.

This clonotype occurred a few times. CDR3 bases: TGTGCCAGCAGCCAGACAGGGGATTTTAAGGCTTTCTTT. Protein product: CASSQTGDFKAFF. This chain uses TRBV7-3 with TRBJ1-1; 8 bases match TRBD1. J gave up 11 bases and V 5 bases, and 10 bases lay outside the gene matches. The CDR3 is 13 residues long. The germline CDR1 and CDR2 sequences are SGHTA and FQGTGA.

This clonotype was recorded at least ten times. The rearrangement links TRBV20-1 to TRBJ2-7; TRBD2 matches at 8 bases. This CDR3 has 16 residues. The germline gives CDR1 DFQATT, CDR2 SNEGSKA (reference sequence). V lost 0 bases and J lost 2; bases outside the gene matches: 9. CDR3 sequence: CSARDRRAGDPYEQYF. In nucleotides, the CDR3 is TGCAGTGCTAGAGATCGCCGAGCGGGAGACCCCTACGAGCAGTACTTC.

Ten or more counts support this clonotype. The chain employs TRBV6-1 and TRBJ1-2; D gene uncertain. Germline CDR1 and CDR2: MNHNS and SASEGT. V was trimmed by 5 bases and J by 8 bases, leaving 33 bases between them. This CDR3 is built from 19 residues. CDR3: CASSPRALNPNIQAFGYTF. The CDR3 DNA follows: TGTGCCAGCAGTCCTAGGGCCCTTAACCCAAACATCCAAGCTTTCGGCTACACCTTC.

This clonotype was found a few times. CDR3 amino acids: CASAPKTEGAAGYEQYF. CDR3 in DNA: TGTGCCAGTGCCCCAAAGACTGAGGGGGCGGCAGGCTACGAGCAGTACTTC. The chain uses TRBV19 and TRBJ2-7; 7 positions agree with TRBD1. The germline gives CDR1 LNHDA, CDR2 SQIVND (reference sequence). Trimming removed 8 bases from V and 3 bases from J; junction bases left unmatched: 19. CDR3 length: 17 amino acids.

This clonotype was recorded at least ten times. The chain recombines TRBV7-2 with TRBJ2-1; a weak D match, TRBD1 (6 bases). This CDR3 comprises 12 residues. V lost 4 bases and J 11 bases, leaving 12 bases between the germline ends. The germline V gene has CDR1 SGHTA and CDR2 FQGNSA. CDR3 in amino acids: CASSSTDRQQFF. The CDR3 region has the DNA TGTGCCAGCAGCTCCACTGACAGGCAGCAGTTCTTC. The whole variable domain, remainder taken from reference TRBV7-2 and TRBJ2-1, is GAGVSQSPSNKVTEKGKDVELRCDPISGHTALYWYRQSLGQGLEFLIYFQGNSAPDKSGLPSDRFSAERTGGSVSTLTIQRTQQEDSAVYLCASSSTDRQQFFGPGTRLTVL.

Only a few counts were recorded for this clonotype. The chain uses TRBV9 and TRBJ1-6; D call uncertain. The CDR3 contains 13 residues. Germline lookup yields CDR1 SGDLS and CDR2 YYNGEE. V dropped 6 bases and J dropped 8 bases, with 12 bases sitting between them. The CDR3, as DNA: TGTGCCAGCACCGCCTCCCCGGATTCACCCCTCCACTTT. Its protein is CASTASPDSPLHF.

This chain links TRBV19 with TRBJ2-7, with 7 nucleotides matching TRBD1. The CDR3 is 15 residues long. The junction had 5 bases not matched to a gene; V was cut back by 3 bases and J by 0 bases. Per germline, CDR1 LNHDA and CDR2 SQIVND (reference sequence). CDR3 loop: CASSINRGSSYEQYF. CDR3 sequence (DNA): TGTGCCAGTAGTATCAACAGGGGCAGCTCCTACGAGCAGTACTTC.

CDR3 protein: CAITSGTNNSPLHF. Here the CDR3 DNA reads TGTGCCATCACTTCCGGGACGAATAATTCACCCCTCCACTTT. This chain joins TRBV10-3 and TRBJ1-6, with a possible D match to TRBD1 (5 bases). The CDR3 is made up of 14 amino acids. Germline V gene data show CDR1 as ENHRY and CDR2 as SYGVKD. The V end was cut by 7 bases, the J end by 5 bases, with 12 bases between.

This clonotype was detected ten times or more. This chain links TRBV15 with TRBJ2-7; 9 bases map to TRBD1. The CDR3 runs to 16 residues. V was pared by 1 base and J by 6 bases, with 10 bases of the junction left unmatched. Germline-derived CDR1 and CDR2 are LNHNV and YYDKDF (reference sequence). CDR3 sequence reads: CATSRGRDRVLSEQYF. The CDR3 region has the DNA TGTGCCACCAGCAGAGGCCGGGACAGGGTCCTGTCCGAGCAGTACTTC.

The chain uses TRBV24-1 and TRBJ2-1; 10 positions agree with TRBD1. Germline V gene sequence: CDR1 KGHDR, CDR2 SFDVKD. Trimming removed 1 base from V and 6 bases from J; junction bases left unmatched: 5. The CDR3 runs to 16 residues. This CDR3 is CATSDFTGQGTNEQFF. The CDR3, as DNA: TGTGCCACCAGTGATTTTACGGGACAGGGGACCAATGAGCAGTTCTTC.

This clonotype was seen ten or more times. This rearrangement joins TRBV13 to TRBJ1-2; TRBD1 matches at 9 bases. Germline V gives CDR1 PRHDT, CDR2 FYEKMQ (reference sequence). This CDR3 has 16 residues. V dropped 2 bases and J dropped 2; count of bases not matched to a gene: 6. In DNA, the CDR3 is TGTGCCAGCAGCTTACTCCGGACAGGGGACAACTATGGCTACACCTTC. It codes for CASSLLRTGDNYGYTF. The full variable domain, completed using reference TRBV13 and TRBJ1-2, is AAGVIQSPRHLIKEKRETATLKCYPIPRHDTVYWYQQGPGQDPQFLISFYEKMQSDKGSIPDRFSAQQFSDYHSELNMSSLELGDSALYFCASSLLRTGDNYGYTFGSGTRLTVV.

The rearrangement links TRBV10-3 to TRBJ2-5; D is unclear. The germline V gene encodes CDR1 ENHRY and CDR2 SYGVKD. This CDR3 is 15 amino acids long. The germline V and J ends were trimmed by 3 bases and 3 bases, with 14 bases remaining between them. CDR3 nucleotides: TGTGCCATCAGTGATTCCCCGGAACTAAAAGAGACCCAGTACTTC. The encoded protein is CAISDSPELKETQYF.